The T cell receptor (beta chain) described here comes from a study of stem cell transplantation in POMP-related autoinflammatory disease listed by TCRdb under 2021. Some background on the complete study: The study hypothesized that defective thymoproteasomes impair MHC class I-dependent CD8+ T-cell differentiation and positive selection, skewing the TRB repertoire. The effect of POMP deficiency on T-cell receptor beta repertoire diversity and CDR3 characteristics was assessed using high-throughput TRB sequencing.

Before TRB sequencing, the T-cell subsets, namely conventional T cells, CD8+ T cells, regulatory T cells, and T follicular helper cells, were sorted. About this clone: The clone's antigen remains unknown. No clone much larger than this one lies a single base away; base qualities are absent.

Library prep was done by the immunoSEQ multiplex PCR assay. In the original analysis: Shannon entropy, which accounts for clonal size distribution, was used to quantify repertoire diversity. The Gini-Simpson index (Simpson_1-D) was used to measure inequality in clonotype distribution. TCRdb's version of the immuneACCESS table is confined to in-frame rearrangements and falls short of the full clone set. An unresolved V gene accounts for under half of the shortfall where checked; the remainder is of unknown origin. V and J calls plus clone size are reproduced from that table; the DNA served to infer D and trimming. Across this sample there are about a thousand clones, with roughly 91% seen only once. 5.5% to 8.5% of the sample is in the top ten clones. Broader findings and caveats from the paper: The number of unique TRB V-J gene pairings was restricted in PRAID patients. The trend toward lower diversity and increased clonality in PRAID patients was statistically significant only for regulatory T cells. A trend toward lower TRB diversity and higher clonality was observed in PRAID patients across all analyzed T-cell subsets.

Based on the germline V gene, the CDR1 and CDR2 sequences are SGDLS and YYNGEE. Taken from cysteine to phenylalanine, the CDR3 has 14 residues. Only the CDR3 DNA is retained, 42 bases long and in frame from the first base. V and J are truncated by 0 bases and 1 base respectively, leaving an intervening sequence of 7 bases. This receptor was taken from a human donor in good health. Sequenced material: a CXCR5-defined cell subset from PBMCs. The receptor chain draws on TRBV9 and TRBJ1-1, with no reliable assignment of the D segment. The CDR3 loop reads CASSVGPENTEAFF. The DNA is as follows: TGTGCCAGCAGCGTAGGCCCAGAGAACACTGAAGCTTTCTTT.